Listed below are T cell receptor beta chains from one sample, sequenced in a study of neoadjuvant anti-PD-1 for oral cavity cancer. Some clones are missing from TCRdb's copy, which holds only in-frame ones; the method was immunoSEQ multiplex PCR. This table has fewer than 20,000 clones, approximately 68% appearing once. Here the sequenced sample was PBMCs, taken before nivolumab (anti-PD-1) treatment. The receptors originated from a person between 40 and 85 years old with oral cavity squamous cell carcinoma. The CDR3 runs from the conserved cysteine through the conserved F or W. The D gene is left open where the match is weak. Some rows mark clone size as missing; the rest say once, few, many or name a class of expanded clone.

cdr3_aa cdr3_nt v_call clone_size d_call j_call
CASSLGSGGDSGNTIYF TGCGCCAGCAGCTTGGGATCTGGGGGAGACTCTGGAAACACCATATATTTT TRBV5-1 NA NA TRBJ1-3
CASSSGLAGGRVYEQYF TGTGCCAGCAGCTCTGGACTAGCGGGAGGGCGGGTCTACGAGCAGTACTTC TRBV5-4 NA TRBD2 TRBJ2-7
CASSSRQANTEAFF TGTGCCAGCAGCTCTAGACAGGCGAACACTGAAGCTTTCTTT TRBV9 few NA TRBJ1-1
CASSQWRGGDPKIRNTIYF TGTGCCAGCAGCCAGTGGAGAGGGGGGGACCCAAAGATTAGAAACACCATATATTTT TRBV11-2 few NA TRBJ1-3
CASSFPQAKMGSQTQYF TGTGCCAGCAGCTTCCCCCAAGCGAAGATGGGGAGTCAGACCCAGTACTTC TRBV5-5 NA NA TRBJ2-5
CAWGPGVGTEAFF TGTGCCTGGGGCCCAGGGGTGGGGACTGAAGCTTTCTTT TRBV30 once NA TRBJ1-1
CASSLWGASYNEQFF TGTGCCAGCAGTTTGTGGGGGGCTTCCTACAATGAGCAGTTCTTC TRBV27 NA NA TRBJ2-1
CASEGARTYEQYF TGTGCCAGCGAGGGGGCGCGAACCTACGAGCAGTACTTC TRBV10-3 NA TRBD1 TRBJ2-7
CASSEWSSGTGEQYF TGTGCCAGCAGTGAATGGTCTAGCGGGACAGGCGAGCAGTACTTC TRBV25-1 NA NA TRBJ2-7
CASSGGQSPTGELFF TGCGCCAGCAGCGGGGGACAGTCACCCACCGGGGAGCTGTTTTTT TRBV5-1 NA TRBD1 TRBJ2-2
CAWSTGTPAF TGTGCCTGGAGCACCGGGACCCCAGCCTTT TRBV30 NA NA TRBJ1-1
CASSFFTGPYSNQPQHF TGTGCCAGCAGTTTCTTCACAGGACCCTATAGCAATCAGCCCCAGCATTTT TRBV28 NA NA TRBJ1-5